This T cell receptor (beta chain) came from a study of blood T cell repertoires in COVID-19. Data came from immunoSEQ multiplex PCR; TCRdb stores just in-frame clones and leaves some out. The sample includes 85,000 to 90,000 clones, approximately 79% of them seen just once. Germline V gene data show CDR1 as SQVTM and CDR2 as ANQGSEA. V shed 7 bases, J shed 6 bases, and the junction held 11 bases outside the gene matches. The CDR3 has 14 amino acids. This sequence was found in a woman older than 75 with active or convalescent COVID-19. The chain carries TRBV29-1 and TRBJ1-3; 8 bases agree with TRBD1. What was sequenced was peripheral blood. CDR3 protein: CSATGQGIANTIYF. The DNA of the CDR3 is TGCAGCGCCACCGGACAGGGCATCGCAAACACCATATATTTT.